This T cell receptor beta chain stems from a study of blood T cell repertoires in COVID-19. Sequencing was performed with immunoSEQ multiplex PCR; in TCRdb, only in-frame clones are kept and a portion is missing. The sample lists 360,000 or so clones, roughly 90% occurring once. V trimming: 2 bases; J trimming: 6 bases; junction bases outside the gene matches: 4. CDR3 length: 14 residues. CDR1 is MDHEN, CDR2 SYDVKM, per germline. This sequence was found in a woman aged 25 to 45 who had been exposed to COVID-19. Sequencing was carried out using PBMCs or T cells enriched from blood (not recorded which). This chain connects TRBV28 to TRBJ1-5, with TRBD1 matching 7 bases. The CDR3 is CASSLQQGFQPQHF. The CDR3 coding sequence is TGTGCCAGCAGTTTACAACAGGGGTTTCAGCCCCAGCATTTT. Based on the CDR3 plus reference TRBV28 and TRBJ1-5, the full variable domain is DVKVTQSSRYLVKRTGEKVFLECVQDMDHENMFWYRQDPGLGLRLIYFSYDVKMKEKGDIPEGYSVSREKKERFSLILESASTNQTSMYLCASSLQQGFQPQHFGDGTRLSIL.